Below are 19 T cell receptor beta chains sequenced from a single sample in a study of T cells in Graves' hyperthyroidism and ophthalmopathy. Amplified TCR beta CDR3 regions came from RNA transcripts. The TCR CDR3 was amplified in a first-round RT-PCR using the HTBI primer set. MiXCR, run by TCRdb on the multiplex PCR reads, gives a single entry per CDR3 protein. The data contain 35,000 to 40,000 distinct CDR3 sequences, 40% to 55% of them singletons. The sequenced sample consisted of blood. Source of these receptors: a woman between 45 and 60 years old with Graves' hyperthyroidism that later progressed to Graves' ophthalmopathy.

The rearrangement links TRBV7-9 to TRBJ2-3; D not certain. Germline V gives CDR1 SEHNR, CDR2 FQNEAQ (reference sequence). This CDR3 is 12 amino acids long. V gave up 4 bases and J gave up 3 bases, with 5 bases separating them. CDR3 sequence: CASSSQTDTQYF. The CDR3 coding sequence is TGTGCCAGCAGCTCTCAGACAGATACGCAGTATTTT.

This clonotype was detected only once. As the CDR3 is not closed by the conserved phenylalanine or tryptophan, this likely results from a read error. The chain couples TRBV9 to TRBJ2-3; D remains unclear. CDR3 length: 11 residues. V was shortened by 4 bases and J by 9 bases, with 9 bases between the two germline ends. CDR1 and CDR2 (germline): SGDLS, YYNGEE. The CDR3 is CASSPDGTQYS. In DNA form, the CDR3 reads TGTGCCAGCAGCCCGGACGGCACGCAGTATTCT.

Only a few counts were recorded for this clonotype. The rearrangement links TRBV9 to TRBJ1-3, with 8 bases aligning to TRBD1. This CDR3 has 19 amino acids. After removal of 3 bases from V and 8 bases from J, the junction contained 22 bases not matched to a gene. The germline gives CDR1 SGDLS, CDR2 YYNGEE. This CDR3 is CASSAQGAVYSSYGYTIYF. In DNA, the CDR3 is TGTGCCAGCAGCGCGCAGGGGGCGGTCTACAGTTCCTATGGCTACACCATATATTTT.

This clonotype has a count of ten or more. This chain connects TRBV7-9 to TRBJ1-4; no clear D. Germline V gives CDR1 SEHNR, CDR2 FQNEAQ (reference sequence). Trimming took 6 bases from V and 8 from J, leaving 13 bases between them. CDR3 length: 13 amino acids. CDR3 sequence reads: CASSLGLYEKLFF. CDR3 nucleotides: TGTGCCAGCAGTCTCGGACTTTACGAAAAACTGTTTTTT.

The chain combines TRBV7-6 with TRBJ1-2, with no clear D. CDR1 SGHVS and CDR2 FNYEAQ come from the germline V gene. V gave up 3 bases and J gave up 6 bases, with 17 bases separating them. The CDR3 length is 15 residues. The CDR3 DNA is TGTGCCAGCAGCTTGGTGGGAGTGACCTACAATGGCTACACCTTC. Translation gives CASSLVGVTYNGYTF.

Worth noting for this clonotype: Germline and junction disagree at one end, which may indicate a read error. This chain joins TRBV9 and TRBJ1-2, with D hard to call. From germline, CDR1 is SGDLS and CDR2 YYNGEE. The CDR3 spans 14 residues. The CDR3 nucleotides read TGTGCCTGCAGCTTTGAACCACAGCCCTATGGCTACACCTTC. This translates into CACSFEPQPYGYTF.

This clonotype was found many times. The gene calls are TRBV5-1 and TRBJ2-3; the match to TRBD2 covers 9 bases. The CDR3 has 17 amino acids. The V segment lost 4 bases and the J segment 4 bases; nucleotides outside the gene matches: 13. The V gene's germline CDR1 is SGHRS and CDR2 YFSETQ. The CDR3 DNA reads as TGCGCCAGCAGCCCCAACGCCGCGGGAGGGCCCCCAGATACGCAGTATTTT. This encodes CASSPNAAGGPPDTQYF.

The CDR3 DNA reads as TGTGCCACCAGCGGTCCCGGGACAGGGGTCCACGAGCAGTACTTC. It specifies CATSGPGTGVHEQYF. The rearrangement uses TRBV24-1 and TRBJ2-7, with 10 bases matching TRBD1. The CDR3 sequence is 15 residues long. The V segment lost 7 bases and the J segment 5 bases; nucleotides outside the gene matches: 10. CDR1 and CDR2 (germline): KGHDR, SFDVKD.

J is TRBJ1-3 and V is TRBV6-8; D might be TRBD1 (5 bases). Germline V gene sequence: CDR1 MNHGY, CDR2 SAAAGT. The CDR3 extends over 15 amino acids. Trimming left V 2 bases short and J 4 bases short, with 12 bases between. The chain's CDR3 is CASSYGRQRGNTIYF. The CDR3 region has the DNA TGTGCCAGCAGTTACGGGAGACAGAGAGGAAACACCATATATTTT.

The gene calls are TRBV10-3 and TRBJ2-3; weak D call: TRBD1 (5 bases). Germline CDR1 reads ENHRY; CDR2 reads SYGVKD. The CDR3 runs to 15 residues. V dropped 2 bases and J dropped 2 bases, with 11 bases sitting between them. The CDR3 loop reads CAISEVVGPTDTQYF. In DNA form, the CDR3 reads TGTGCCATCAGTGAGGTCGTGGGGCCCACAGATACGCAGTATTTT.

In its sample, this clonotype was seen many times. This rearrangement joins TRBV25-1 to TRBJ2-2, with TRBD2 identical over 11 bases. CDR3 length: 19 residues. Germline CDR1 is MGHDK and CDR2 is SYGVNS. Unmatched junction bases numbered 15, after V lost 8 bases and J lost 1 base. The CDR3 spells CASEWGTSGGSLNTGELFF. The CDR3 region has the DNA TGTGCCAGCGAATGGGGAACTAGCGGGGGTAGCCTGAACACCGGGGAGCTGTTTTTT.

This clonotype was seen ten or more times. V is TRBV2 and J is TRBJ1-4; 7 bases line up with TRBD1. The length of the CDR3 is 12 residues. Germline V gives CDR1 SNHLY, CDR2 FYNNEI. With V trimmed by 8 bases and J by 8 bases, 5 bases remained unmatched. CDR3 sequence (DNA): TGTGCCAGCGGGGGACAGTACGAAAAACTGTTTTTT. It encodes CASGGQYEKLFF.

In its sample, this clonotype is medium-sized. The rearrangement uses TRBV25-1 and TRBJ2-5; possible D gene TRBD1, 6 bases. This CDR3 is built from 17 residues. The V end lost 6 bases, the J end lost 5 bases, and 25 bases lay between the germline ends. From germline, CDR1 is MGHDK and CDR2 SYGVNS. The CDR3 here is CASSPQGLIPVGETQYF. DNA of the CDR3: TGTGCCAGCAGCCCACAGGGTTTGATTCCAGTTGGTGAGACCCAGTACTTC.

The chain employs TRBV7-9 and TRBJ2-7, with TRBD2 identical over 13 bases. From germline, CDR1 is SEHNR and CDR2 FQNEAQ (reference sequence). Losses at the gene ends were 10 bases for V and 5 bases for J; bases not matched to a gene: 14. The CDR3 consists of 16 residues. DNA of the CDR3: TGTGCCACCGGGACTAGCGGGACGAAAACCGGAGACGAGCAGTACTTC. It encodes CATGTSGTKTGDEQYF. Full variable domain (rest looked up from reference TRBV7-9 and TRBJ2-7): DTGVSQNPRHKITKRGQNVTFRCDPISEHNRLYWYRQTLGQGPEFLTYFQNEAQLEKSRLLSDRFSAERPKGSFSTLEIQRTEQGDSAMYLCATGTSGTKTGDEQYFGPGTRLTVT.

V usage is TRBV19 and J usage is TRBJ2-7; TRBD2 matches 14 bases. CDR1 is LNHDA, CDR2 SQIVND, per germline (reference sequence). This CDR3 is 17 amino acids long. The V segment lost 5 bases and the J segment 0 bases; nucleotides outside the gene matches: 6. The CDR3 protein is CASSPTGTSGSSYEQYF. Written as DNA, the CDR3 is TGTGCCAGTAGTCCTACCGGGACTAGCGGGAGCTCCTACGAGCAGTACTTC.

J is TRBJ2-1 and V is TRBV6-5; D perhaps matches TRBD1 (6 bases). The V gene's germline CDR1 is MNHEY and CDR2 SVGAGI. Between the trimmed V and J ends, which lost 1 base and 10 bases, there was a span of 11 bases. The CDR3 length is 13 residues. In DNA form, the CDR3 reads TGTGCCAGCAGTTACTATCAGGGGTCGGAGCAGTTCTTC. The encoded protein is CASSYYQGSEQFF.

By sample fraction, this clonotype is medium-sized. The chain couples TRBV20-1 to TRBJ1-2; the D is unclear. The CDR3 extends over 14 amino acids. Trimming shortened V by 0 bases and J by 4 bases, and 12 bases separated the two germline ends. CDR1 DFQATT and CDR2 SNEGSKA come from the germline V gene (reference sequence). CDR3 in amino acids: CSARDNIMSYGYTF. In DNA form, the CDR3 reads TGCAGTGCTAGAGATAACATAATGTCCTATGGCTACACCTTC.

The table lists this clonotype with many counts. The rearrangement joins TRBV4-1 to TRBJ2-5; no reliable D call. V lost 1 base and J 5 bases, leaving 17 bases between the germline ends. CDR1 is MGHRA, CDR2 YSYEKL, per germline. The CDR3 length is 16 residues. DNA for the CDR3: TGCGCCAGCAGCCAAGGTTCGCGTCCCCAAGCGGAGACCCAGTACTTC. The encoded protein is CASSQGSRPQAETQYF.

This sequence joins TRBV20-1 and TRBJ2-5; 10 bases line up with TRBD1. The CDR3 consists of 13 residues. From germline, CDR1 is DFQATT and CDR2 SNEGSKA (reference sequence). The V gene end was trimmed by 6 bases and the J gene end by 5 bases; junction bases not matched to a gene: 6. This CDR3 is CSAPGQGRETQYF. CDR3 DNA: TGCAGTGCACCGGGACAGGGGCGCGAGACCCAGTACTTC.